The 18 T cell receptor beta chains listed next were all sequenced from one sample in a study of cytomegalovirus exposure and HLA in healthy donors. PCR used 60 Vbeta primers and 13 Jbeta primers. Sequencing used immunoSEQ multiplex PCR; TCRdb keeps in-frame clones, though not all of them. The sample holds under 150,000 clones, around four fifths seen once. The specimen was PBMCs. The receptors were gathered from a boy aged 5 to 17 in good health and CMV-seronegative.

This clone was seen a few times. The chain joins TRBV15 to TRBJ2-7, with a tentative D call TRBD2 (7 bases). V lost 0 bases to trimming and J lost 1 base, with 16 bases between them. CDR1 is LNHNV and CDR2 is YYDKDF in the germline V gene (reference sequence). This CDR3 region has 17 residues. CDR3 nucleotide sequence: TGTGCCACCAGCAGAGATATTGGGAGGGGGAAATCCTACGAGCAGTACTTC. Residues: CATSRDIGRGKSYEQYF.

The chain uses TRBV11-1 and TRBJ2-7; a possible D gene is TRBD2 (5 bases). Germline-derived CDR1 and CDR2 are SGHAT and FQDESV (reference sequence). V was trimmed by 0 bases and J by 2 bases, leaving 8 bases between them. The CDR3 is 14 amino acids. The DNA of the CDR3 is TGTGCCAGCAGCTTAGCGCACGGGACCTACGAGCAGTACTTC. It yields the protein CASSLAHGTYEQYF.

This clone was found once. Mismatch with germline at one junction end may stem from a read error. The chain carries TRBV11-3 and TRBJ2-7; possibly TRBD2 for D (6 bases). The CDR3 is 9 residues long. Germline V gene sequence: CDR1 SGHNT, CDR2 YENEEA. CDR3 sequence: CASSRGLIF. As DNA, the CDR3 is TGTGCCAGCAGCCGGGGACTGATCTTC.

The V gene is TRBV27, the J gene TRBJ2-7, with a possible D match to TRBD2 (6 bases). The length of the CDR3 is 16 residues. Germline CDR1 MNHEY, CDR2 SMNVEV (reference sequence). Trimming left V 5 bases short and J 0 bases short, with 17 bases between. CDR3 nucleotide sequence: TGTGCCAGCAGTCTAGTCTCGGCGGGGAGCTCCTACGAGCAGTACTTC. This gives the protein CASSLVSAGSSYEQYF.

The J gene is TRBJ1-2, the V gene TRBV30; D is possibly TRBD1 (6 bases). V shed 0 bases and J shed 8 bases, with 16 bases lying between them. Germline values: CDR1 GTSNPN, CDR2 SVGIG (reference sequence). The CDR3 has 14 residues. The chain's CDR3 is CAWSVLPGGGGYTF. CDR3 in DNA: TGTGCCTGGAGTGTACTCCCGGGGGGCGGAGGCTACACCTTC.

V is TRBV6-1 and J is TRBJ1-1; 7 bases match TRBD1. V lost 6 bases and J lost 5; bases outside the gene matches: 9. This CDR3 comprises 14 residues. CDR1 is MNHNS, CDR2 SASEGT, per germline. This CDR3 reads CASRQTGSGTEAFF. CDR3 in DNA: TGTGCCAGCAGGCAGACAGGGAGTGGGACTGAAGCTTTCTTT.

The V gene is TRBV2, the J gene TRBJ1-5, with TRBD1 matching 10 bases. The length of the CDR3 is 17 residues. Trimming removed 0 bases from V and 7 bases from J; junction bases left unmatched: 9. Germline lookup yields CDR1 SNHLY and CDR2 FYNNEI. The CDR3 is CASSEALGQGVEQPQHF. CDR3 DNA: TGTGCCAGCAGTGAAGCGCTTGGACAGGGGGTGGAACAGCCCCAGCATTTT. The entire variable domain, with the rest obtained from reference TRBV2 and TRBJ1-5, is as follows: EPEVTQTPSHQVTQMGQEVILRCVPISNHLYFYWYRQILGQKVEFLVSFYNNEISEKSEIFDDQFSVERPDGSNFTLKIRSTKLEDSAMYFCASSEALGQGVEQPQHFGDGTRLSIL.

This clone was recorded only once. The V and J genes are TRBV5-6 and TRBJ2-2; TRBD1 matches 10 bases. CDR1 is SGHDT and CDR2 is YYEEEE in the germline V gene. With 0 bases clipped from V and 3 bases from J, the junction kept 5 bases outside the gene matches. CDR3 length: 17 residues. The DNA of the CDR3 is TGTGCCAGCAGCTTGGCGGGACAGGGGTGGGACACCGGGGAGCTGTTTTTT. Its protein is CASSLAGQGWDTGELFF.

CDR3 DNA: TGTGCCAGCAGTACTCGACTAGCGCCTAACTACGAGCAGTACTTC. Its translation is CASSTRLAPNYEQYF. The rearrangement links TRBV27 to TRBJ2-7; 8 nucleotides line up with TRBD2. CDR1 and CDR2 from the germline V gene are MNHEY and SMNVEV (reference sequence). The V gene end was trimmed by 5 bases and the J gene end by 3 bases; junction bases not matched to a gene: 9. The CDR3 has 15 amino acids.

The chain employs TRBV30 and TRBJ2-7, with 11 bases matching TRBD2. The germline V gene has CDR1 GTSNPN and CDR2 SVGIG (reference sequence). The junction had 10 bases not matched to a gene; V was cut back by 0 bases and J by 6 bases. This CDR3 is built from 16 residues. The CDR3, as DNA: TGTGCCTGGAGTGTGCGGCCACTAGCGGGAGTTCTCGAGCAGTACTTC. It specifies CAWSVRPLAGVLEQYF.

The rearrangement uses TRBV6-1 and TRBJ2-7; 7 bases are shared with TRBD2. Germline CDR1 MNHNS, CDR2 SASEGT. The V gene end was trimmed by 6 bases and the J gene end by 6 bases; junction bases not matched to a gene: 8. This CDR3 comprises 13 residues. This CDR3 reads CASSKRDRIEQYF. CDR3 bases: TGTGCCAGCAGCAAGCGGGACCGTATCGAGCAGTACTTC.

CDR3 sequence reads: CAWGAGGFNEQFF. The CDR3 DNA follows: TGTGCCTGGGGAGCGGGAGGCTTTAATGAGCAGTTCTTC. This sequence joins TRBV30 and TRBJ2-1; 9 nucleotides line up with TRBD2. CDR1 is GTSNPN, CDR2 SVGIG, per germline (reference sequence). V lost 5 bases, J lost 7 bases, and 6 bases stayed unmatched. The CDR3 loop spans 13 amino acids.

The chain has TRBV7-9 and TRBJ1-1, with TRBD1 identical over 7 bases. This CDR3 has 14 amino acids. Germline loops: CDR1 SEHNR, CDR2 FQNEAQ (reference sequence). The V segment lost 5 bases and the J segment 6 bases; nucleotides outside the gene matches: 9. CDR3 bases: TGTGCCAGCAGCCGGGGACAGTTCGAGGCTGAAGCTTTCTTT. Amino acid sequence: CASSRGQFEAEAFF.

This chain joins TRBV4-1 and TRBJ2-6; unclear D gene. V lost 0 bases and J 0 bases, leaving 6 bases between the germline ends. Germline CDR1 is MGHRA and CDR2 is YSYEKL. The CDR3 runs 16 residues. The CDR3 reads CASSQEASSGANVLTF. CDR3 sequence (DNA): TGCGCCAGCAGCCAAGAGGCCAGCTCTGGGGCCAACGTCCTGACTTTC.

This chain connects TRBV5-1 to TRBJ1-3; D not certain. Germline V gives CDR1 SGHRS, CDR2 YFSETQ. V gave up 4 bases and J gave up 9 bases, with 14 bases separating them. The CDR3 length is 13 residues. The CDR3 DNA reads as TGCGCCAGCAGCCCAACAACCTCCCGCACCATATATTTT. It translates to CASSPTTSRTIYF.

The chain combines TRBV2 with TRBJ2-3; 8 bases fit TRBD2. The CDR3 runs to 15 residues. Trimming at V came to 1 base and at J to 3 bases, leaving 3 bases not matched to a gene. CDR1 SNHLY and CDR2 FYNNEI come from the germline V gene. Written as DNA, the CDR3 is TGTGCCAGCAGTGAAGGACTAGCGTTTACAGATACGCAGTATTTT. Amino acid sequence: CASSEGLAFTDTQYF.

The chain has TRBV7-6 and TRBJ2-7; 7 bases map to TRBD2. CDR1 is SGHVS, CDR2 FNYEAQ, per germline. The CDR3 is 14 amino acids. V trimming: 5 bases; J trimming: 1 base; junction bases outside the gene matches: 5. Written as DNA, the CDR3 is TGTGCCAGCAGCCAGCGGGGTCGGTCCTACGAGCAGTACTTC. Translated: CASSQRGRSYEQYF.

A remark on this clone: At the DNA level, this CDR3 is encoded by other sequences in the same sample as well. The J gene is TRBJ1-4, the V gene TRBV30, with TRBD1 identical over 10 bases. Looked up from germline, CDR1 is GTSNPN and CDR2 is SVGIG (reference sequence). V shed 3 bases and J 8 bases; nucleotides not matched to a gene: 3. The CDR3 sequence is 13 residues long. The CDR3 coding sequence is TGTGCCTGGAGCCGGGACAGGGGAGAAAAACTGTTTTTT. Translated, it gives CAWSRDRGEKLFF.